The rows below give T cell receptor beta chains drawn from one sample of a study of beta chain features in type 1 diabetes. Data came from immunoSEQ multiplex PCR; TCRdb stores just in-frame clones and leaves some out. The data show about 180,000 clones, with 7.5% to 8.5% seen just once and under 0.55% held by the top ten. The sample comprised central memory CD4+ T cells from blood. These receptors were taken from a man aged 18 to 29 with type 1 diabetes. The CDR3 runs from the conserved cysteine through the conserved F or W. A D gene is named only where the DNA matches it firmly. Not all rows give a size; the values are once, few, many and, for expanded clones, a class.

>TRBV10-3|-|TRBJ1-2|TRBD1
TGTGCCATCAGTGAGGGAGAAGGACAGGGGCCCTATGGCTACACCTTC
CAISEGEGQGPYGYTF
>TRBV7-7|-|TRBJ2-3|TRBD1
TGTGCCAGCAGCACCGACAGGGTCACAGATACGCAGTATTTT
CASSTDRVTDTQYF
>TRBV27|few|TRBJ2-1|TRBD1
TGTGCCAGCAGTTCCCTCCCGGGACAGGGTACATTCGAGCAGTTCTTC
CASSSLPGQGTFEQFF
>TRBV6-6|few|TRBJ1-6|TRBD1
TGTGCCAGCCAACCGGGACAGGGGAAAAATTCACCCCTCCACTTT
CASQPGQGKNSPLHF
>TRBV7-2|few|TRBJ2-3|TRBD2
TGTGCCAGCAGCTTAGCATCTAGCGGGGCCGATACGCAGTATTTT
CASSLASSGADTQYF
>TRBV5-1|-|TRBJ1-1|-
TGCGCCAGCAGCGCCGACAGTCAACCAAACACTGAAGCTTTCTTT
CASSADSQPNTEAFF
>TRBV6-5|-|TRBJ1-5|TRBD1
TGTGCCAGCAGCCACCGGGACAGGAATCAGCCCCAGCATTTT
CASSHRDRNQPQHF
>TRBV7-2|-|TRBJ2-5|TRBD2
TGTGCCAGCAGCCCAGGCCTACTAGCGGGGGGGCTGGTGACCCAGTACTTC
CASSPGLLAGGLVTQYF
>TRBV28|-|TRBJ2-5|-
TGTGCCAGCAGTTACCCGGGAATCCAAGAGACCCAGTACTTC
CASSYPGIQETQYF
>TRBV5-1|few|TRBJ2-1|TRBD2
TGCGCCAGCAGCACCACTAGCGGGAGACCCCCCAGCGAGCAGTTCTTC
CASSTTSGRPPSEQFF
>TRBV28|-|TRBJ1-2|-
TGTGCCAGCAGTCCCCTTAGGGACTTTCAAACTCTCTACACCTTC
CASSPLRDFQTLYTF
>TRBV5-5|few|TRBJ2-5|-
TGTGCCAGCAGCGGGGCTAGAGTCGAAGAGACCCAGTACTTC
CASSGARVEETQYF
>TRBV19|few|TRBJ2-5|-
TGTGCCAGTAGCTGGATAGGACAGGAGACCCAGTACTTC
CASSWIGQETQYF
>TRBV15|-|TRBJ1-5|-
TGTGCCACCAGCAGATCGGACAGTAGCAATCAGCCCCAGCATTTT
CATSRSDSSNQPQHF
>TRBV27|-|TRBJ2-1|TRBD2
TGTGCCAGCAGTGGACTAGCGGCTTACAATGAGCAGTTCTTC
CASSGLAAYNEQFF
>TRBV10-3|few|TRBJ2-7|-
TGTGCCATCAGTGCCGCGGGGACTTATTTAGAGCAGTACTTC
CAISAAGTYLEQYF
>TRBV23-1|many|TRBJ2-7|TRBD2
TGCGCCAGCAGAAATACCGGGACTACAGTTTACGAGCAGTACTTC
CASRNTGTTVYEQYF
>TRBV19|few|TRBJ2-2|-
TGTGCCAGTAGTTTAAATCTCGGGGACACCGGGGAGCTGTTTTTT
CASSLNLGDTGELFF
>TRBV29-1|-|TRBJ2-1|TRBD2
TGCAGCGTTACGGCCGGGACTAGCGGGAGAAATGAGCAGTTCTTC
CSVTAGTSGRNEQFF
>TRBV9|few|TRBJ2-3|-
TGTGCCAGCAGCGTAGCTGGGGGGGGCGGAGGCACAGATACGCAGTATTTT
CASSVAGGGGGTDTQYF
>TRBV7-2|-|TRBJ2-7|-
TGTGCCAGCAGCCCCGACCGGGATCAAGCCTACGAGCAGTACTTC
CASSPDRDQAYEQYF
>TRBV7-9|-|TRBJ2-5|-
TGTGCCAGCAGCAATGGGGAGACGGCGGAGACCCAGTACTTC
CASSNGETAETQYF
>TRBV2|many|TRBJ2-5|-
TGTGCCAGCGGGGGGCAAGAGACCCAGTACTTC
CASGGQETQYF
>TRBV11-2|few|TRBJ2-1|TRBD1
TGTGCCAGCAGCTTAGATCTTGGACAGGGAGGCGGTGAGCAGTTCTTC
CASSLDLGQGGGEQFF
>TRBV29-1|-|TRBJ2-3|TRBD2
TGCAGTGCTCTAAAGTTCCCGGGAGGGGCAGATACGCAGTATTTT
CSALKFPGGADTQYF
>TRBV7-9|-|TRBJ2-7|TRBD2
TGTGCCAGCAGTCCTGGTTGGGCGGGAGTCGCTTCCTACGAGCAGTACTTC
CASSPGWAGVASYEQYF
>TRBV11-3|-|TRBJ2-5|TRBD1
TGTGCCAGCAGCTTGGACAGGGGGCGAGAGACCCAGTACTTC
CASSLDRGRETQYF
>TRBV7-9|few|TRBJ1-1|TRBD1
TGTGCCAGCAGCTTAGCTCGGACAGGGGGCGCGATGAACACTGAAGCTTTCTTT
CASSLARTGGAMNTEAFF
>TRBV4-1|few|TRBJ1-2|TRBD1
TGCGCCAGCAGCCAAGCTACAGGGGGCCTGGGCTACACCTTC
CASSQATGGLGYTF
>TRBV5-1|few|TRBJ2-7|-
TGCGCCAGCAGCGGGGGACTTAGCTCCTACGAGCAGTACTTC
CASSGGLSSYEQYF
>TRBV28|-|TRBJ2-5|-
TGTGCCAGCAACTCCCAACACCAAGAGACCCAGTACTTC
CASNSQHQETQYF
>TRBV4-1|-|TRBJ2-2|-
TGCGCCAGCAGTAGACTTCAGGGCAGGGGCTCGACCGGGGAGCTGTTTTTT
CASSRLQGRGSTGELFF
>TRBV2|-|TRBJ2-1|-
TGTGCCAGCAGTGGTTCAGGGGAGGGGGGTGAGCAGTTCTTC
CASSGSGEGGEQFF
>TRBV5-4|-|TRBJ2-1|TRBD2
TGTGCCAGCCAATGGGTAGCGGGAGACAATGAGCAGTTCTTC
CASQWVAGDNEQFF
>TRBV6-5|few|TRBJ1-4|-
TGTGCCAGCAGTAGACAGTCAACTAATGAAAAACTGTTTTTT
CASSRQSTNEKLFF
>TRBV29-1|many|TRBJ2-1|-
TGCAGCGTCCAACAGGATGAGCAGTTCTTC
CSVQQDEQFF
>TRBV28|few|TRBJ2-7|-
TGTGCCAGCAGGGACCACAGGTACGAGCAGTACTTC
CASRDHRYEQYF
>TRBV28|few|TRBJ1-2|-
TGTGCCAGCGTCGGGACACCGAACTATGGCTACACCTTC
CASVGTPNYGYTF
>TRBV5-6|-|TRBJ1-1|-
TGTGCCAGCAGCTTGGTGCCAGGGGAGGCTTTCTTT
CASSLVPGEAFF
>TRBV2|-|TRBJ1-4|-
TGTGCCAGCACCCCCCTGGCCGGGATACCTAATGAAAAACTGTTTTTT
CASTPLAGIPNEKLFF
>TRBV5-1|few|TRBJ2-5|-
TGCGCCAGCAGCTCCTCGTCCGTTCTTGAGACCCAGTACTTC
CASSSSSVLETQYF
>TRBV5-4|few|TRBJ2-3|TRBD2
TGTGCCAGCAGCGGCCGGGATCTAGCGGGGGCAGATACGCAGTATTTT
CASSGRDLAGADTQYF
>TRBV7-2|-|TRBJ2-7|TRBD1
TGTGCCAGCAGCGTGCGACAGGGACGGTACGAGCAGTACTTC
CASSVRQGRYEQYF
>TRBV13|few|TRBJ2-3|TRBD1
TGTGCCAGCAGCGTAACCGGGACAGCGAGCACAGATACGCAGTATTTT
CASSVTGTASTDTQYF
>TRBV21-1|-|TRBJ2-3|-
TGTGCCAGCGCCCAACGGGCTAGCGGGGGGTCTAGCACAGATACGCAGTATTTT
CASAQRASGGSSTDTQYF
>TRBV2|-|TRBJ2-7|TRBD2
TGTGCCAGCAAACCACGGACTAGCGTGGCCGAGCAGTACTTC
CASKPRTSVAEQYF
>TRBV2|-|TRBJ2-7|TRBD2
TGTGCCAACGGACCGGCTAGCGGACCCTACGAGCAGTACTTC
CANGPASGPYEQYF
>TRBV28|many|TRBJ2-2|TRBD2
TGTGCCAGCAGTAGGACTAGCGCGAACACCGGGGAGCTGTTTTTT
CASSRTSANTGELFF
>TRBV6-1|few|TRBJ2-7|TRBD2
TGTGCCAGCAGTTCCCCCGGGACTAGCGAGCAGTACTTC
CASSSPGTSEQYF
>TRBV2|-|TRBJ2-4|-
TGTGCCAGCAGTGAAGAGAGGGGGGGACTAGCCAAAAACATTCAGTACTTC
CASSEERGGLAKNIQYF
>TRBV4-1|-|TRBJ2-5|TRBD1
TGCGCCAGCAGCCAAGTCGGGACAGGGAAAGAGACCCAGTACTTC
CASSQVGTGKETQYF
>TRBV9|-|TRBJ2-1|TRBD2
TGTGCCAGCAGCGTAGGTGGGAGGGCCATAAATGAGCAGTTCTTC
CASSVGGRAINEQFF
>TRBV27|-|TRBJ2-7|-
TGTGCCAGCAGTAAACAGAGTCTGTCCTACGAGCAGTACTTC
CASSKQSLSYEQYF
>TRBV11-2|few|TRBJ1-2|TRBD1
TGTGCCAGCAGCAAACGGACAGGGGGTAATGGCTACACCTTC
CASSKRTGGNGYTF
>TRBV2|-|TRBJ2-3|TRBD1
TGTGCCAGCAACCGGGACAGTCAGACAGATACGCAGTATTTT
CASNRDSQTDTQYF
>TRBV5-8|few|TRBJ2-7|TRBD2
TGTGCCAGCAGCTTATCTAGCGGGACGGGTGAGCAGTACTTC
CASSLSSGTGEQYF
>TRBV5-1|-|TRBJ2-2|-
TGCGCCAGCAGCTCGGACACGCCGAACACCGGGGAGCTGTTTTTT
CASSSDTPNTGELFF
>TRBV6-1|-|TRBJ2-5|-
TGTGCCAGCAGTGCCCCTAGCGAGGAGACCCAGTACTTC
CASSAPSEETQYF
>TRBV5-1|-|TRBJ2-1|TRBD2
TGCGCCAGCAGCTTGGCGGGGACTAGCTCCCTCAATGAGCAGTTCTTC
CASSLAGTSSLNEQFF